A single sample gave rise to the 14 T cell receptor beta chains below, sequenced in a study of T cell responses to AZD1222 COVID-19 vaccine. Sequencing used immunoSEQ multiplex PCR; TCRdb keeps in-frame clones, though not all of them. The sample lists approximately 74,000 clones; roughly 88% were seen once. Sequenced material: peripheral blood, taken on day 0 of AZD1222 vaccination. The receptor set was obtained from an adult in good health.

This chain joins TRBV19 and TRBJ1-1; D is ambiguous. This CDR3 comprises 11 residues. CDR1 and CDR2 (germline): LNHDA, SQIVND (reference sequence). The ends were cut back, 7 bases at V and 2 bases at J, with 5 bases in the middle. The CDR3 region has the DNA TGTGCCAGTACGAAAAACACTGAAGCTTTCTTT. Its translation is CASTKNTEAFF. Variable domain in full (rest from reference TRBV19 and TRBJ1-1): DGGITQSPKYLFRKEGQNVTLSCEQNLNHDAMYWYRQDPGQGLRLIYYSQIVNDFQKGDIAEGYSVSREKKESFPLTVTSAQKNPTAFYLCASTKNTEAFFGQGTRLTVV.

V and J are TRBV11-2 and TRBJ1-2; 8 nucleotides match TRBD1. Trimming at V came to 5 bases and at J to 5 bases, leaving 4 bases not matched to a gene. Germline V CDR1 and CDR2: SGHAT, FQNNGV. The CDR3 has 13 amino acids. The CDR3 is CASSRTGSYGYTF. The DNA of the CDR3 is TGTGCCAGCAGCCGGACAGGGAGTTATGGCTACACCTTC.

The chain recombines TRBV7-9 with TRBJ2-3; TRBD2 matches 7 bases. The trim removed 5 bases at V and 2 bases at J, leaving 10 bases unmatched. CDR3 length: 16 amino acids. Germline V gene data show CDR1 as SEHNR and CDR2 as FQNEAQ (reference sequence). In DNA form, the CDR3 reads TGTGCCAGCAGCCCCCGGGGGGAGCGGACCACAGATACGCAGTATTTT. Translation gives CASSPRGERTTDTQYF. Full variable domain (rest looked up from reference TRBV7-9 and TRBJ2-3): DTGVSQNPRHKITKRGQNVTFRCDPISEHNRLYWYRQTLGQGPEFLTYFQNEAQLEKSRLLSDRFSAERPKGSFSTLEIQRTEQGDSAMYLCASSPRGERTTDTQYFGPGTRLTVL.

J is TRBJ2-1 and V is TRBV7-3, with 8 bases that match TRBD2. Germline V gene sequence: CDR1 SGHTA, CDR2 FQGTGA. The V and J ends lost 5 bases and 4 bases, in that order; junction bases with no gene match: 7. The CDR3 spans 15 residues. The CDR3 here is CASSHGGAMYNEQFF. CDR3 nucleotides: TGTGCCAGCAGCCACGGGGGGGCCATGTACAATGAGCAGTTCTTC.

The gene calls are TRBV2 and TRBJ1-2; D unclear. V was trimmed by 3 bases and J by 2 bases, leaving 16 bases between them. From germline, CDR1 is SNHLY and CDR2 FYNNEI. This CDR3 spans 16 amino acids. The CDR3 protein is CASSDPPDLRNYGYTF. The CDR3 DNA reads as TGTGCCAGCAGTGATCCCCCTGACCTCAGAAACTATGGCTACACCTTC.

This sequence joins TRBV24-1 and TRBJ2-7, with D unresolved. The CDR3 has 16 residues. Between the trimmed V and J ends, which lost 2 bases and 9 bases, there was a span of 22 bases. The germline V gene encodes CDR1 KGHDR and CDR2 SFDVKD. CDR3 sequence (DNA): TGTGCCACCAGTGATTCAACGTTCCGCTCCCCCCAAGGGCAGTACTTC. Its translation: CATSDSTFRSPQGQYF.

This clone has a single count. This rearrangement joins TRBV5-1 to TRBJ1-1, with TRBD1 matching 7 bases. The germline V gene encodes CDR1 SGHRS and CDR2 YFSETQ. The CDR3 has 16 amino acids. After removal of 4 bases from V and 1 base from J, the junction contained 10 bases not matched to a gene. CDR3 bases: TGCGCCAGCAGCATAAACCCGGGACAGCAGAACACTGAAGCTTTCTTT. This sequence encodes CASSINPGQQNTEAFF.

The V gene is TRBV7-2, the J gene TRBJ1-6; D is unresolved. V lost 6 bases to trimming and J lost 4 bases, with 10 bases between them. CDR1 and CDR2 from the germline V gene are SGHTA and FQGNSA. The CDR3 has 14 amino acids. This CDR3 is CASSTDPYNSPLHF. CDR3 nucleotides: TGTGCCAGCAGTACAGATCCTTATAATTCACCCCTCCACTTT.

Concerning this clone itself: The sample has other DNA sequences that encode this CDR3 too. The CDR3 DNA follows: TGTGCCAGCAGCTTCTTCTTACGGGCATCCTACGAGCAGTACTTC. Translating it yields CASSFFLRASYEQYF. This chain connects TRBV28 to TRBJ2-7, with D unclear. Germline V lookup: CDR1 MDHEN, CDR2 SYDVKM. CDR3 size: 15 residues. V shed 6 bases and J shed 1 base, with 16 bases lying between them. Full variable domain (missing parts from reference TRBV28 and TRBJ2-7): DVKVTQSSRYLVKRTGEKVFLECVQDMDHENMFWYRQDPGLGLRLIYFSYDVKMKEKGDIPEGYSVSREKKERFSLILESASTNQTSMYLCASSFFLRASYEQYFGPGTRLTVT.

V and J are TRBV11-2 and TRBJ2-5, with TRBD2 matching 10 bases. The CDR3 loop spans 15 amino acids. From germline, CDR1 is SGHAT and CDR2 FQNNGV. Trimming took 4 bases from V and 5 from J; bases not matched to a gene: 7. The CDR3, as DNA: TGTGCCAGCAGCTCGGGACTAGCGATGGGGGAGACCCAGTACTTC. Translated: CASSSGLAMGETQYF.

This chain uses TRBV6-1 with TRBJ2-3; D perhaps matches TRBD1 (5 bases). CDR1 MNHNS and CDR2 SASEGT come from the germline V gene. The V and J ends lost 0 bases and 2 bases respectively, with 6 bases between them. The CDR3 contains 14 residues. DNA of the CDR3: TGTGCCAGCAGTGAAGCGACAGCCACAGATACGCAGTATTTT. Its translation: CASSEATATDTQYF.

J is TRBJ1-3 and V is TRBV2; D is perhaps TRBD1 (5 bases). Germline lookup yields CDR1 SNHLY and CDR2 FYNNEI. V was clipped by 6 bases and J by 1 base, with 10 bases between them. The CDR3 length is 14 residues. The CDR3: CASSYRQSGNTIYF. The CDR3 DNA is TGTGCCAGCAGCTATCGACAGTCTGGAAACACCATATATTTT.

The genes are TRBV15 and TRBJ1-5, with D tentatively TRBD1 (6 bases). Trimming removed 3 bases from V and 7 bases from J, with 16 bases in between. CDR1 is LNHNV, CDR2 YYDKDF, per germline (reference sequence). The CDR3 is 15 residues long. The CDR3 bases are TGTGCCACCAGCAGGGACCTAACAGGGAACCAGCCCCAGCATTTT. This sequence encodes CATSRDLTGNQPQHF.

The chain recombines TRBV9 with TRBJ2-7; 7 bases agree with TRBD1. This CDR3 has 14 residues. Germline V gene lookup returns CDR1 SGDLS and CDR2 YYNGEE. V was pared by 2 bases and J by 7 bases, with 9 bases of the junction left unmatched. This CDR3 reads CASSVGTVGNEQYF. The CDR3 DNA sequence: TGTGCCAGCAGCGTGGGGACAGTGGGCAATGAGCAGTACTTC.